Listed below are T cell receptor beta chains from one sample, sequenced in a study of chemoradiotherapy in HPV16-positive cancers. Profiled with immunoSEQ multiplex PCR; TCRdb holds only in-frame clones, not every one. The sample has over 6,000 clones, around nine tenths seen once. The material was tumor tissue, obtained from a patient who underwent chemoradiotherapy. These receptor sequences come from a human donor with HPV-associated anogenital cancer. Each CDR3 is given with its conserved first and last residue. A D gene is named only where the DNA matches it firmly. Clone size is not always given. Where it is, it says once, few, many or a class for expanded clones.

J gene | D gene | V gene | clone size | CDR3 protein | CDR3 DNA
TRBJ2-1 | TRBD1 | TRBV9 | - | CASSSRQGDYNEQFF | TGTGCCAGCAGCTCAAGACAGGGTGATTACAATGAGCAGTTCTTC
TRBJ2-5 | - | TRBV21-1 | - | CASSKSRVQETQYF | TGTGCCAGCAGCAAATCCCGGGTCCAAGAGACCCAGTACTTC
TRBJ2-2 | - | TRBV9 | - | CASSVGLDFTGELFF | TGTGCCAGCAGCGTGGGACTCGATTTCACCGGGGAGCTGTTTTTT
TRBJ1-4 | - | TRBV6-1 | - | CASSEWTGATNEKLFF | TGTGCCAGCAGTGAATGGACGGGTGCAACTAATGAAAAACTGTTTTTT
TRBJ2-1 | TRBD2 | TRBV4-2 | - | CASRGLGTYNEQFF | TGTGCCAGCAGGGGACTAGGGACCTACAATGAGCAGTTCTTC
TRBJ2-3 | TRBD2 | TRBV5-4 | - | CASSRGGMTDTQYF | TGTGCCAGCAGCCGCGGGGGGATGACAGATACGCAGTATTTT
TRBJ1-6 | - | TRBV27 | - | CASSLWPDPSSPLHF | TGTGCCAGCAGTTTATGGCCCGACCCGAGTTCACCCCTCCACTTT
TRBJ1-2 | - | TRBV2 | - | CASSVIRGYTF | TGTGCCAGCAGTGTAATTAGGGGCTACACCTTT
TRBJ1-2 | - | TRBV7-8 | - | CASSLARASYGYTF | TGTGCCAGCAGCTTAGCCAGAGCCTCTTATGGCTACACCTTC
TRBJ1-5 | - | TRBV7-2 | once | CASSWGGAGNQPQHF | TGTGCCAGCAGCTGGGGGGGGGCTGGCAATCAGCCCCAGCATTTT
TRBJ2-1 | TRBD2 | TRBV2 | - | CASSERAGGYNEQFF | TGTGCCAGCAGTGAACGGGCGGGAGGGTACAATGAGCAGTTCTTC
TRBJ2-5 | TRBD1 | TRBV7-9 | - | CASSQVEDRGLRGAQYF | TGTGCCAGCAGCCAAGTGGAAGACAGGGGGCTGCGGGGAGCCCAGTACTTC
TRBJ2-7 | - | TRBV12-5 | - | CASAPDKSYEQYF | TGTGCTAGTGCCCCGGACAAGTCCTACGAGCAGTACTTC
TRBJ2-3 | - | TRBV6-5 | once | CATSPGIDTQYF | TGTGCCACATCTCCGGGGATAGATACGCAGTATTTT
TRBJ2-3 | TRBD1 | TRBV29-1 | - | CSVAGTGATDTQYF | TGCAGCGTTGCCGGGACAGGGGCGACAGATACGCAGTATTTT
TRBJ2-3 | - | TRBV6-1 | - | CASSDRGGTDTQYF | TGTGCCAGCAGTGATAGGGGAGGCACAGATACGCAGTATTTT
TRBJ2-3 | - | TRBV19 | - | CASGPGWTGGFPTDTQYF | TGTGCCAGTGGACCGGGCTGGACCGGAGGGTTCCCCACAGATACGCAGTATTTT
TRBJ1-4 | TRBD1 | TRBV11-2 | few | CASSRQGTYEKLFF | TGTGCCAGCAGCCGACAGGGAACCTATGAAAAACTGTTTTTT
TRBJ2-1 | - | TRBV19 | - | CASSTIPGGENEQFF | TGTGCCAGTAGTACCATCCCCGGCGGGGAAAATGAGCAGTTCTTC
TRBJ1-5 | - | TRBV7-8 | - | CASSFGEIGSNQPQHF | TGTGCCAGCAGCTTTGGAGAGATCGGGAGCAATCAGCCCCAGCATTTT
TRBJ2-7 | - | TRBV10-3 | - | CAISVLRASSYEQYF | TGTGCCATCAGTGTTCTCAGGGCGAGCTCCTACGAGCAGTACTTC
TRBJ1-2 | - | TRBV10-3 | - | CAIQRQEGYYGYTF | TGTGCCATCCAAAGACAGGAAGGCTACTATGGCTACACCTTC
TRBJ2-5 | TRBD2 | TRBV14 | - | CASSPWGLAGVRETQYF | TGTGCCAGCAGCCCTTGGGGGCTAGCGGGAGTACGCGAGACCCAGTACTTC
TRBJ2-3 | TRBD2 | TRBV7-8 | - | CASSLAWRGSRTDTQYF | TGTGCCAGCAGCTTAGCGTGGCGGGGGTCCCGCACAGATACGCAGTATTTT
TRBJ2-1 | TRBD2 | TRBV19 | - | CASSSIGTTSGAVGEQFF | TGTGCCAGTAGTAGTATCGGCACCACTAGCGGGGCGGTCGGTGAGCAGTTCTTC
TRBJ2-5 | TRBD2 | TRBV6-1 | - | CASLLAGGIQETQYF | TGTGCCAGCTTGTTAGCGGGGGGAATACAAGAGACCCAGTACTTC
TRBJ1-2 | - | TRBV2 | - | CASKVGGSNYGYTF | TGTGCCAGCAAAGTAGGGGGGTCGAACTATGGCTACACCTTC
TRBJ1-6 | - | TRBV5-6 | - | CASSLGGAGLATNSPLHF | TGTGCCAGCAGCTTGGGGGGGGCTGGCCTGGCCACGAATTCACCCCTCCACTTT
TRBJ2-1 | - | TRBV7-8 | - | CASSSQVGGPYNEQFF | TGTGCCAGCAGCTCCCAAGTGGGGGGGCCGTATAATGAGCAGTTCTTC
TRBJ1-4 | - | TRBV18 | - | CASSPINEKLFF | TGTGCCAGCTCACCGATTAATGAAAAACTGTTTTTT
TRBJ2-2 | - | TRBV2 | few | CASSVQGGTGELFF | TGTGCCAGCAGTGTGCAGGGGGGCACCGGGGAGCTGTTTTTT
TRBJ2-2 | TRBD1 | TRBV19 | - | CASSFTTGGYTGELFF | TGTGCCAGTAGTTTCACGACAGGGGGTTACACCGGGGAGCTGTTTTTT